These T cell receptor beta chains were read from a single sample in a study of patients and donors after allogeneic stem cell transplantation. TCRdb independently ran MiXCR on the RT-PCR reads; one entry per CDR3 protein. The table has about 230,000 distinct CDR3 sequences, roughly 13% seen once. Sequencing was done on a sample of blood, either unsorted or a sorted T cell fraction (not recorded which). These receptors were collected from a human donor who was either an allogeneic HSCT recipient or a stem cell or donor lymphocyte infusion donor (not recorded which). It is not recorded whose cells these are; they may come from a transplant donor. The CDR3 runs from the conserved cysteine through the conserved F or W. The D gene is left open where the match is weak. A clone size is listed for some rows: how often the clone was seen (once, few, many), or a class if it is expanded.

cdr3_length: 11
d_call: .
j_call: TRBJ2-7
v_call: TRBV20-1
clone_size: few
cdr3_aa: CSARREYEQYF
cdr3_nt: TGCAGTGCTAGACGTGAGTACGAGCAGTACTTC

cdr3_length: 14
d_call: .
j_call: TRBJ2-3
v_call: TRBV27
clone_size: .
cdr3_aa: CASSTRDSTDTQYF
cdr3_nt: TGTGCCAGCAGTACAAGGGACAGCACAGATACGCAGTATTTT

cdr3_length: 12
d_call: .
j_call: TRBJ1-2
v_call: TRBV3-1
clone_size: .
cdr3_aa: CASSQDIYGYTF
cdr3_nt: TGTGCCAGCAGCCAAGACATCTATGGCTACACCTTC

cdr3_length: 12
d_call: .
j_call: TRBJ2-3
v_call: TRBV18
clone_size: .
cdr3_aa: CASSTNTDTQYF
cdr3_nt: TGTGCCAGCTCAACCAACACAGATACGCAGTATTTT

cdr3_length: 17
d_call: .
j_call: TRBJ2-7
v_call: TRBV7-9
clone_size: .
cdr3_aa: CASSLTGDPSRQYEQYF
cdr3_nt: TGTGCCAGCAGCCTCACTGGGGACCCATCAAGGCAATACGAGCAGTACTTC

cdr3_length: 15
d_call: TRBD1
j_call: TRBJ2-5
v_call: TRBV18
clone_size: few
cdr3_aa: CASSPPGQGRETQYF
cdr3_nt: TGTGCCAGCTCACCACCGGGACAGGGTCGGGAGACCCAGTACTTC

cdr3_length: 15
d_call: .
j_call: TRBJ1-2
v_call: TRBV4-3
clone_size: few
cdr3_aa: CASSQAAGVGYGYTF
cdr3_nt: TGCGCCAGCAGCCAAGCAGCAGGTGTTGGCTATGGCTACACCTTC

cdr3_length: 15
d_call: .
j_call: TRBJ2-1
v_call: TRBV20-1
clone_size: .
cdr3_aa: CSAKSNPGLYNEQFF
cdr3_nt: TGCAGTGCTAAGAGTAACCCCGGACTCTACAATGAGCAGTTCTTC

cdr3_length: 17
d_call: TRBD1
j_call: TRBJ2-5
v_call: TRBV4-2
clone_size: .
cdr3_aa: CASSQEGRTGGLETQYF
cdr3_nt: TGTGCCAGCAGCCAAGAGGGGAGGACAGGGGGCCTTGAGACCCAGTACTTC

cdr3_length: 15
d_call: .
j_call: TRBJ1-2
v_call: TRBV27
clone_size: few
cdr3_aa: CASSLSSRGGSGYTF
cdr3_nt: TGTGCCAGCAGTTTATCCTCACGTGGAGGCTCTGGCTACACCTTC

cdr3_length: 14
d_call: .
j_call: TRBJ2-2
v_call: TRBV14
clone_size: few
cdr3_aa: CASSQDWGTGELFF
cdr3_nt: TGTGCCAGCAGCCAAGATTGGGGGACCGGGGAGCTGTTTTTT

cdr3_length: 14
d_call: TRBD1
j_call: TRBJ1-1
v_call: TRBV11-1
clone_size: few
cdr3_aa: CASSLIQGDTEAFF
cdr3_nt: TGTGCCAGCAGCTTAATCCAGGGGGACACTGAAGCTTTCTTT

cdr3_length: 16
d_call: .
j_call: TRBJ2-2
v_call: TRBV5-5
clone_size: few
cdr3_aa: CASGSGWAKDTGELFF
cdr3_nt: TGTGCCAGCGGTTCGGGGTGGGCGAAGGACACCGGGGAGCTGTTTTTT

cdr3_length: 16
d_call: .
j_call: TRBJ2-2
v_call: TRBV15
clone_size: .
cdr3_aa: CATSRNRAANTGELFF
cdr3_nt: TGTGCCACCTCCCGTAATCGGGCAGCGAACACCGGGGAGCTGTTTTTT

cdr3_length: 15
d_call: .
j_call: TRBJ1-1
v_call: TRBV30
clone_size: .
cdr3_aa: CAWRETWTVNTEAFF
cdr3_nt: TGTGCCTGGAGAGAGACTTGGACAGTCAACACTGAAGCTTTCTTT

cdr3_length: 12
d_call: .
j_call: TRBJ2-2
v_call: TRBV12-3/TRBV12-4
clone_size: .
cdr3_aa: CASKRNTGELFF
cdr3_nt: TGTGCCAGCAAGCGAAACACCGGGGAGCTGTTTTTT

cdr3_length: 14
d_call: .
j_call: TRBJ1-6
v_call: TRBV7-9
clone_size: few
cdr3_aa: CASSQGDYNSPLHF
cdr3_nt: TGTGCCAGCAGCCAAGGGGACTATAATTCACCCCTCCACTTT

cdr3_length: 14
d_call: .
j_call: TRBJ2-7
v_call: TRBV5-1
clone_size: .
cdr3_aa: CASSQGLPAYEQYF
cdr3_nt: TGCGCCAGCAGCCAGGGACTGCCAGCCTACGAGCAGTACTTC

cdr3_length: 13
d_call: .
j_call: TRBJ2-7
v_call: TRBV3-1
clone_size: .
cdr3_aa: CASSRTEGYEQYF
cdr3_nt: TGTGCCAGCAGCCGGACGGAAGGCTACGAGCAGTACTTC

cdr3_length: 16
d_call: .
j_call: TRBJ2-1
v_call: TRBV5-5
clone_size: many
cdr3_aa: CASSLGGAGGRYEQFF
cdr3_nt: TGTGCCAGCAGCTTGGGTGGGGCAGGGGGGAGGTATGAGCAGTTCTTC

cdr3_length: 15
d_call: .
j_call: TRBJ2-2
v_call: TRBV5-1
clone_size: few
cdr3_aa: CASTPRVGDTGELFF
cdr3_nt: TGCGCCAGCACCCCTAGGGTCGGTGACACCGGGGAGCTGTTTTTT

cdr3_length: 17
d_call: .
j_call: TRBJ2-3
v_call: TRBV20-1
clone_size: few
cdr3_aa: CSATGNTVGALADTQYF
cdr3_nt: TGCAGTGCTACAGGAAACACAGTGGGAGCCCTGGCAGATACGCAGTATTTT

cdr3_length: 13
d_call: .
j_call: TRBJ2-7
v_call: TRBV5-1
clone_size: few
cdr3_aa: CASSSQSRYEQYF
cdr3_nt: TGCGCCAGCAGCTCCCAATCTAGGTACGAGCAGTACTTC

cdr3_length: 14
d_call: TRBD2
j_call: TRBJ2-7
v_call: TRBV5-1
clone_size: .
cdr3_aa: CASTLAGGPAEQYF
cdr3_nt: TGCGCCAGCACCCTAGCGGGAGGGCCAGCCGAGCAGTACTTC

cdr3_length: 14
d_call: .
j_call: TRBJ2-1
v_call: TRBV5-1
clone_size: many
cdr3_aa: CASSLKSPGHEQFF
cdr3_nt: TGCGCCAGCAGCCTGAAGAGCCCAGGGCATGAGCAGTTCTTC

cdr3_length: 18
d_call: .
j_call: TRBJ1-1
v_call: TRBV11-1
clone_size: many
cdr3_aa: CASSLLGGPWGSNTEAFF
cdr3_nt: TGTGCCAGCAGCTTACTCGGGGGACCGTGGGGTTCGAACACTGAAGCTTTCTTT

cdr3_length: 15
d_call: TRBD1
j_call: TRBJ2-1
v_call: TRBV5-6
clone_size: many
cdr3_aa: CASSRTRDRVNEQFF
cdr3_nt: TGTGCCAGCAGCCGTACCCGGGACAGGGTGAATGAGCAGTTCTTC

cdr3_length: 16
d_call: .
j_call: TRBJ2-3
v_call: TRBV3-1
clone_size: few
cdr3_aa: CASSQDVETSTDTQYF
cdr3_nt: TGTGCCAGCAGCCAAGATGTGGAGACTAGCACAGATACGCAGTATTTT

cdr3_length: 15
d_call: TRBD2
j_call: TRBJ2-1
v_call: TRBV6-5
clone_size: many
cdr3_aa: CASSYTSGGANEQFF
cdr3_nt: TGTGCCAGCAGTTACACTAGCGGGGGGGCCAATGAGCAGTTCTTC

cdr3_length: 15
d_call: .
j_call: TRBJ1-4
v_call: TRBV30
clone_size: .
cdr3_aa: CAWSLGRVFNEKLFF
cdr3_nt: TGTGCCTGGAGCCTGGGACGGGTCTTTAATGAAAAACTGTTTTTT

cdr3_length: 15
d_call: .
j_call: TRBJ2-1
v_call: TRBV19
clone_size: once
cdr3_aa: CASRGDFTGHNEQFF
cdr3_nt: TGTGCCAGTAGAGGGGACTTCACCGGCCACAATGAGCAGTTCTTC

cdr3_length: 15
d_call: .
j_call: TRBJ2-5
v_call: TRBV25-1
clone_size: few
cdr3_aa: CASSPATAYQETQYF
cdr3_nt: TGTGCCAGCAGTCCTGCGACGGCGTACCAAGAGACCCAGTACTTC

cdr3_length: 19
d_call: TRBD2
j_call: TRBJ2-2
v_call: TRBV7-8
clone_size: few
cdr3_aa: CASSQRAGSGLANTGELFF
cdr3_nt: TGTGCCAGCAGCCAAAGAGCAGGTAGCGGGCTCGCGAACACCGGGGAGCTGTTTTTT

cdr3_length: 14
d_call: TRBD1
j_call: TRBJ1-2
v_call: TRBV2
clone_size: .
cdr3_aa: CASSARQGRDGYTF
cdr3_nt: TGTGCCAGCAGTGCCCGACAGGGAAGGGATGGCTACACCTTC

cdr3_length: 14
d_call: TRBD1
j_call: TRBJ2-1
v_call: TRBV2
clone_size: .
cdr3_aa: CATTGDNSYNEQFF
cdr3_nt: TGTGCCACCACAGGGGACAACTCCTACAATGAGCAGTTCTTC

cdr3_length: 14
d_call: .
j_call: TRBJ2-3
v_call: TRBV6-1
clone_size: .
cdr3_aa: CASSVLWYTDTQYF
cdr3_nt: TGTGCCAGCAGCGTGCTTTGGTACACAGATACGCAGTATTTT

cdr3_length: 15
d_call: .
j_call: TRBJ2-3
v_call: TRBV19
clone_size: many
cdr3_aa: CASSRSGTPTDTQYF
cdr3_nt: TGTGCCAGTAGTAGATCCGGGACACCCACAGATACGCAGTATTTT

cdr3_length: 12
d_call: TRBD1
j_call: TRBJ2-7
v_call: TRBV20-1
clone_size: .
cdr3_aa: CSASDRGSSGYF
cdr3_nt: TGCAGTGCTAGCGACAGGGGGTCCAGTGGGTACTTC

cdr3_length: 14
d_call: .
j_call: TRBJ2-3
v_call: TRBV7-9
clone_size: few
cdr3_aa: CASSLSGGVDTQYF
cdr3_nt: TGTGCCAGCAGCTTATCCGGGGGAGTGGATACGCAGTATTTT

cdr3_length: 16
d_call: .
j_call: TRBJ2-7
v_call: TRBV5-6
clone_size: many
cdr3_aa: CASSLPGEGATDEQYF
cdr3_nt: TGTGCCAGCAGCTTGCCCGGGGAGGGGGCAACGGACGAGCAGTACTTC

cdr3_length: 11
d_call: .
j_call: TRBJ2-7
v_call: TRBV20-1
clone_size: many
cdr3_aa: CSARPGDEQYF
cdr3_nt: TGCAGTGCTAGACCCGGGGACGAGCAGTACTTC